This entry is about one T cell receptor beta chain. The sample comes from a study of blood T cell repertoires in COVID-19. Study-wide background: Some COVID-19 samples were acute and others convalescent; all came from the United States, Italy and Spain. Nucleic acid was either cDNA or gDNA, and it came from T cells, B-cell-depleted T cells, or PBMCs.

Authors' data handling: The authors estimated nucleated cell counts from reference gene primer amplification. Only in-frame clones appear in the TCRdb table, and some are missing; sequencing was by immunoSEQ multiplex PCR. D and trimming were read from the DNA, whereas the V and J calls and clone size are those reported in that table. Seen here are about 250,000 clones, roughly 82% observed once, and the top ten hold 4% to 6%. CDR1 and CDR2 (germline): MDHEN, SYDVKM. This CDR3 region has 15 residues. Trimming removed 1 base from V and 5 bases from J; junction bases left unmatched: 5. This chain links TRBV28 with TRBJ2-7; TRBD1 agrees at 10 bases. The sequenced sample consisted of peripheral blood. This receptor was obtained from an elderly woman with active or convalescent COVID-19. CDR3 protein: CASSLLDRGVNEQYF. Here the CDR3 DNA reads TGTGCCAGCAGTTTATTGGACAGGGGGGTAAACGAGCAGTACTTC.